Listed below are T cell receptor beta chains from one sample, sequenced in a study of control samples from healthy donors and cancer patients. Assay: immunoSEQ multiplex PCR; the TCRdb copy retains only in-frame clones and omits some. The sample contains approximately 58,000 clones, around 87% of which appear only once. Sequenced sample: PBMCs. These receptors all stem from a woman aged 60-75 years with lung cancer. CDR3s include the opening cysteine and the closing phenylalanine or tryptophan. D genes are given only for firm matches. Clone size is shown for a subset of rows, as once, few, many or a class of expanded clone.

CDR3nt: TGTGCCAGCAGCTTAGTAGTAAATGAGCAGTTCTTC
CDR3aa: CASSLVVNEQFF
d_gene: NA
j_gene: TRBJ2-1
v_gene: TRBV11-2
abundance: NA

CDR3nt: TGTGCCAGCAGCTTCCCCTTAAAGACGCCGAATGAGCAGTTCTTC
CDR3aa: CASSFPLKTPNEQFF
d_gene: NA
j_gene: TRBJ2-1
v_gene: TRBV7-3
abundance: once

CDR3nt: TGTGCCAGCAGCCAGGGACTAGCGGGAGGGAGAGAGACCCAGTACTTC
CDR3aa: CASSQGLAGGRETQYF
d_gene: TRBD2
j_gene: TRBJ2-5
v_gene: TRBV3-1/TRBV3-2
abundance: NA

CDR3nt: TGTGCCAGCAGCTTGACCCGTTCCTACGAGCAGTACTTC
CDR3aa: CASSLTRSYEQYF
d_gene: NA
j_gene: TRBJ2-7
v_gene: TRBV7-9
abundance: NA

CDR3nt: TGTGCCAGCAGCGCAACCGGGCCTACCACCGGGGAGCTGTTTTTT
CDR3aa: CASSATGPTTGELFF
d_gene: NA
j_gene: TRBJ2-2
v_gene: TRBV9
abundance: NA

CDR3nt: TGTGCCAGCAGTACGAAGATCAATCAGCCCCAGCATTTT
CDR3aa: CASSTKINQPQHF
d_gene: NA
j_gene: TRBJ1-5
v_gene: TRBV27
abundance: NA

CDR3nt: TGTGCCAGCAGCCCGGACTACTATGGCTACACCTTC
CDR3aa: CASSPDYYGYTF
d_gene: NA
j_gene: TRBJ1-2
v_gene: TRBV7-9
abundance: NA

CDR3nt: TGTGCCAGCAGCTCCCGGGGGGGGCTACCCCTCCTCCAGCCCCAGCATTTT
CDR3aa: CASSSRGGLPLLQPQHF
d_gene: NA
j_gene: TRBJ1-5
v_gene: TRBV7-6
abundance: NA

CDR3nt: TGTGCCAGCAGGCTACAGGGGCAGCCCCAGCATTTT
CDR3aa: CASRLQGQPQHF
d_gene: TRBD1
j_gene: TRBJ1-5
v_gene: TRBV2
abundance: NA

CDR3nt: TGTGCCAGCAGTGAAAAGGGGTACGAAGCTTTCTTT
CDR3aa: CASSEKGYEAFF
d_gene: NA
j_gene: TRBJ1-1
v_gene: TRBV6-1
abundance: NA

CDR3nt: TGCAGCGTTGAGACAGGCTATGGCTACACCTTC
CDR3aa: CSVETGYGYTF
d_gene: NA
j_gene: TRBJ1-2
v_gene: TRBV29-1
abundance: NA

CDR3nt: TGCGCCAGCAGTGAGTCGCGACTAGCCAAAAACATTCAGTACTTC
CDR3aa: CASSESRLAKNIQYF
d_gene: NA
j_gene: TRBJ2-4
v_gene: TRBV10-1
abundance: NA

CDR3nt: TGTGCCAGCAGTGCACAGTTCCAAGAGACCCAGTACTTC
CDR3aa: CASSAQFQETQYF
d_gene: NA
j_gene: TRBJ2-5
v_gene: TRBV2
abundance: NA

CDR3nt: TGTGCCAGTAGATTGGGACTAATCACAGATACGCAGTATTTT
CDR3aa: CASRLGLITDTQYF
d_gene: TRBD2
j_gene: TRBJ2-3
v_gene: TRBV6-5
abundance: once

CDR3nt: TGCGCCAGCAGCTTGAATGACGGACGCTATGGCTACACCTTC
CDR3aa: CASSLNDGRYGYTF
d_gene: NA
j_gene: TRBJ1-2
v_gene: TRBV5-1
abundance: NA

CDR3nt: TGCGCCAGCAGCTTGGTCTCAGGGGCTGACACAGATACGCAGTATTTT
CDR3aa: CASSLVSGADTDTQYF
d_gene: NA
j_gene: TRBJ2-3
v_gene: TRBV5-1
abundance: NA

CDR3nt: TGTGCCAGCAGCTTAATGGGAGGAAACACTGAAGCTTTCTTT
CDR3aa: CASSLMGGNTEAFF
d_gene: NA
j_gene: TRBJ1-1
v_gene: TRBV7-3
abundance: NA

CDR3nt: TGTGCCAGCAGCTTGAGCGGGAGTCTCTCCTACGAGCAGTACTTC
CDR3aa: CASSLSGSLSYEQYF
d_gene: TRBD2
j_gene: TRBJ2-7
v_gene: TRBV11-2
abundance: few

CDR3nt: TGTGCCAGCTCGGCAGGGACAGGGAACACCGGGGAGCTGTTTTTT
CDR3aa: CASSAGTGNTGELFF
d_gene: TRBD1
j_gene: TRBJ2-2
v_gene: TRBV18
abundance: NA

CDR3nt: TGTGCCAGCAGCCAAGGAACAATCTCTGGAAACACCATATATTTT
CDR3aa: CASSQGTISGNTIYF
d_gene: NA
j_gene: TRBJ1-3
v_gene: TRBV4-2
abundance: NA

CDR3nt: TGTGCCAGCAGCTTAGTACCCCGGGGCCATAATTCACCCCTCCACTTT
CDR3aa: CASSLVPRGHNSPLHF
d_gene: NA
j_gene: TRBJ1-6
v_gene: TRBV7-6
abundance: NA

CDR3nt: TGTGCCGGAAGGACAGGCGTGAACACCGGGGAGCTGTTTTTT
CDR3aa: CAGRTGVNTGELFF
d_gene: TRBD1
j_gene: TRBJ2-2
v_gene: TRBV30
abundance: NA

CDR3nt: TGTGCCAGCAGCGACCGGATGTTTCTAGGGTGGGGTACTGAAGCTTTCTTT
CDR3aa: CASSDRMFLGWGTEAFF
d_gene: NA
j_gene: TRBJ1-1
v_gene: TRBV5-6
abundance: NA

CDR3nt: TGTGCCAGCAGTTACTTCTTACCCAACACTGAAGCTTTCTTT
CDR3aa: CASSYFLPNTEAFF
d_gene: NA
j_gene: TRBJ1-1
v_gene: TRBV6-5
abundance: NA

CDR3nt: TGTGCCAGCAGATATCCACAGGGATCCTATAATTCACCCCTCCACTTT
CDR3aa: CASRYPQGSYNSPLHF
d_gene: NA
j_gene: TRBJ1-6
v_gene: TRBV28
abundance: few

CDR3nt: TGTGCCAGCAGTTCAGCGGGTTACTACAATGAGCAGTTCTTC
CDR3aa: CASSSAGYYNEQFF
d_gene: NA
j_gene: TRBJ2-1
v_gene: TRBV7-3
abundance: once

CDR3nt: TGTGCCAGCAGCCAAGCTGGGACTAGCGGCACAGATACGCAGTATTTT
CDR3aa: CASSQAGTSGTDTQYF
d_gene: TRBD2
j_gene: TRBJ2-3
v_gene: TRBV4-2
abundance: NA

CDR3nt: TGTGCCACCAGCACTATGGTCAATTCACCCCTCCACTTT
CDR3aa: CATSTMVNSPLHF
d_gene: NA
j_gene: TRBJ1-6
v_gene: TRBV15
abundance: NA

CDR3nt: TGTGCCAGCAGCTTACTTCGGGGCACTGAAGCTTTCTTT
CDR3aa: CASSLLRGTEAFF
d_gene: NA
j_gene: TRBJ1-1
v_gene: TRBV7-3
abundance: NA

CDR3nt: TGTGCCAGCAGCTTTCAAGGGGGGGATACGCAGTATTTT
CDR3aa: CASSFQGGDTQYF
d_gene: NA
j_gene: TRBJ2-3
v_gene: TRBV7-3
abundance: NA

CDR3nt: TGTGCCAGCAGCCAGGACCGGGACAGGGGCGCTGAAGCTTTCTTT
CDR3aa: CASSQDRDRGAEAFF
d_gene: TRBD1
j_gene: TRBJ1-1
v_gene: TRBV3-1/TRBV3-2
abundance: NA

CDR3nt: TGCGCCAGCAGCTCCGATCCGGGACAGGGCTATGGCTACACCTTC
CDR3aa: CASSSDPGQGYGYTF
d_gene: TRBD1
j_gene: TRBJ1-2
v_gene: TRBV5-1
abundance: NA

CDR3nt: TGTGCCAGCAGTTCAGGGTGGGGCAGGGGGGTCACCGGGGAGCTGTTTTTT
CDR3aa: CASSSGWGRGVTGELFF
d_gene: NA
j_gene: TRBJ2-2
v_gene: TRBV7-2
abundance: NA

CDR3nt: TGTGCCACCAGTGACCCGGGACAGTACCAAGAGACCCAGTACTTC
CDR3aa: CATSDPGQYQETQYF
d_gene: TRBD1
j_gene: TRBJ2-5
v_gene: TRBV24-1
abundance: NA

CDR3nt: TGTGCCAGCAGCTTCGGACAGGTGACCTACAATGAGCAGTTCTTC
CDR3aa: CASSFGQVTYNEQFF
d_gene: TRBD1
j_gene: TRBJ2-1
v_gene: TRBV5-5
abundance: NA

CDR3nt: TGCGCCAGCAGCCAAGGAACAGGGGATCAGCCCCAGCATTTT
CDR3aa: CASSQGTGDQPQHF
d_gene: TRBD1
j_gene: TRBJ1-5
v_gene: TRBV4-1
abundance: NA